Listed here is a single T cell receptor beta chain. Antigen: not known. The data belong to a study of beta chain features in type 1 diabetes. The V and J ends lost 6 bases and 3 bases respectively, with 11 bases between them. Germline V gene lookup returns CDR1 ENHRY and CDR2 SYGVKD. CDR3 size: 14 residues. Investigators reverse transcribed all isolated RNA, so they sequenced expressed TCRB transcripts. Repertoires were generated with immunoSEQ multiplex PCR, while TCRdb's copy carries only in-frame clones and drops some. This sample has 150,000 to 200,000 clones, with roughly 63% found just once. Study-wide points: Type 1 diabetes patients had moderately but significantly shorter TCRB CDR3s in all four CD4+ subsets.

The specimen was naive CD4+ T cells from blood. This TCR came from a young man with type 1 diabetes. V and J are TRBV10-3 and TRBJ2-2; D perhaps matches TRBD2 (5 bases). The CDR3: CAISPLLDTGELFF. CDR3 in DNA: TGTGCCATCAGCCCCCTACTAGACACCGGGGAGCTGTTTTTT.